This T cell receptor (beta chain) was recorded in a study of control samples from healthy donors and cancer patients. CDR3 size: 14 residues. Trimming removed 1 base at V and 7 bases at J, with 11 bases between. The germline V gene encodes CDR1 MNHNS and CDR2 SASEGT. The method was immunoSEQ multiplex PCR; TCRdb's version includes in-frame clones alone and lacks a portion of them. The sample holds about 68,000 clones; about 83% are singletons and the top ten take around 16%. Sequencing input: blood. The J gene is TRBJ2-1, the V gene TRBV6-1; D is possibly TRBD2 (6 bases). This clonotype was sampled from a man in his sixties in good health. The CDR3 region is CASSEGTGANEQFF. DNA for the CDR3: TGTGCCAGCAGTGAAGGGACGGGAGCGAATGAGCAGTTCTTC.